The 23 T cell receptor beta chains listed next were all sequenced from one sample in a study of cytomegalovirus exposure and HLA in healthy donors. PCR was performed using 60 Vbeta and 13 Jbeta primers. Some clones are missing from TCRdb's copy, which holds only in-frame ones; the method was immunoSEQ multiplex PCR. The sample has roughly 250,000 clones, under 80% seen once. Sequenced input: PBMCs. The receptors shown here come from a female donor in good health and CMV-seronegative.

This rearrangement joins TRBV5-1 to TRBJ2-7, with TRBD2 matching 8 bases. Germline values: CDR1 SGHRS, CDR2 YFSETQ. This CDR3 is built from 15 residues. V dropped 1 base and J dropped 3; count of bases not matched to a gene: 6. The chain's CDR3 is CASSLRAGANYEQYF. The CDR3 nucleotides are TGCGCCAGCAGCTTGCGAGCGGGAGCTAACTACGAGCAGTACTTC. Supplemented by reference TRBV5-1 and TRBJ2-7, the full variable domain reads KAGVTQTPRYLIKTRGQQVTLSCSPISGHRSVSWYQQTPGQGLQFLFEYFSETQRNKGNFPGRFSGRQFSNSRSEMNVSTLELGDSALYLCASSLRAGANYEQYFGPGTRLTVT.

V is TRBV6-5 and J is TRBJ2-7; 11 positions match TRBD2. The CDR3 runs 15 residues. CDR1 MNHEY and CDR2 SVGAGI come from the germline V gene. V gave up 8 bases and J gave up 4 bases; unmatched junction bases: 10. CDR3 nucleotide sequence: TGTGCCAGCGGGTCGAAGACTAGCGGGATATACGAGCAGTACTTC. It translates to CASGSKTSGIYEQYF.

This clone was detected a few times. The chain combines TRBV11-3 with TRBJ2-7; D ambiguous. V lost 3 bases to trimming and J lost 6 bases, with 9 bases between them. This CDR3 contains 12 residues. Looked up from germline, CDR1 is SGHNT and CDR2 is YENEEA. The CDR3 nucleotides are TGTGCCAGCAGCTTCAGATCAGGCGAGCAGTACTTC. It encodes CASSFRSGEQYF.

The chain uses TRBV6-5 and TRBJ2-7, with D possibly matching TRBD2 (5 bases). The CDR3 length is 14 residues. From germline, CDR1 is MNHEY and CDR2 SVGAGI. V was shortened by 1 base and J by 7 bases, with 14 bases between the two germline ends. CDR3 amino acids: CASSYFRASGEQYF. The CDR3 region has the DNA TGTGCCAGCAGTTACTTCCGGGCCTCGGGGGAGCAGTACTTC.

The V and J genes are TRBV6-5 and TRBJ1-4; no firm D call. The V and J ends lost 0 bases and 8 bases respectively, with 13 bases between them. CDR1 and CDR2 from the germline V gene are MNHEY and SVGAGI. The CDR3 covers 15 residues. CDR3 bases: TGTGCCAGCAGTTACTCGGTCGGGGTAGGGGAAAAACTGTTTTTT. Translation: CASSYSVGVGEKLFF.

This chain connects TRBV7-6 to TRBJ2-1; 10 bases agree with TRBD2. Trimming removed 0 bases from V and 10 bases from J; junction bases left unmatched: 9. CDR3 size: 16 residues. The germline gives CDR1 SGHVS, CDR2 FNYEAQ. CDR3 region: CASSLAQREGREEQFF. The CDR3 coding sequence is TGTGCCAGCAGCTTAGCGCAGCGGGAGGGCCGGGAGGAGCAGTTCTTC.

This clone appeared once. This chain joins TRBV10-1 and TRBJ2-1; 12 positions match TRBD2. There are 16 residues in the CDR3. Germline V gene sequence: CDR1 WNHNN, CDR2 SYGVQD (reference sequence). Trimming removed 6 bases from V and 7 bases from J; junction bases left unmatched: 10. CDR3 nucleotides: TGCGCCAGCAGGTCTCCTCTAGCGGGAGGGCGTAATGAGCAGTTCTTC. This translates into CASRSPLAGGRNEQFF.

The J gene is TRBJ1-2, the V gene TRBV14; D possibly corresponds to TRBD1 (5 bases). This CDR3 comprises 15 residues. Trimming left V 4 bases short and J 0 bases short, with 12 bases between. From germline, CDR1 is SGHDN and CDR2 FVKESK. As DNA, the CDR3 is TGTGCCAGCAGCCCAACGGGGGGTGCTAACTATGGCTACACCTTC. The encoded protein is CASSPTGGANYGYTF.

The rearrangement uses TRBV27 and TRBJ2-5; D perhaps matches TRBD1 (6 bases). V was clipped by 9 bases and J by 11 bases, with 28 bases between them. Germline-derived CDR1 and CDR2 are MNHEY and SMNVEV (reference sequence). The CDR3 consists of 15 residues. CDR3 bases: TGTGCCAGTTTTACCCCGGGGCAGGGGTTCTACAAGCAGTACTTC. It is translated as CASFTPGQGFYKQYF.

This chain links TRBV12-5 with TRBJ2-1; 9 nucleotides match TRBD2. The CDR3 is 18 amino acids. Germline loops: CDR1 LGHNT, CDR2 FRNRAP. V dropped 7 bases and J dropped 6; count of bases not matched to a gene: 19. CDR3 loop: CASANGPGTSLILNEQFF. The CDR3 nucleotides read TGTGCTAGTGCTAATGGGCCGGGGACTAGCCTAATTCTCAATGAGCAGTTCTTC.

The rearrangement uses TRBV7-2 and TRBJ2-7; TRBD2 is a possible D gene (6 bases). Trimming took 4 bases from V and 7 from J, leaving 11 bases between them. This CDR3 contains 12 residues. Germline assignment: CDR1 SGHTA and CDR2 FQGNSA. CDR3 protein: CASSSLGGEQYF. DNA of the CDR3: TGTGCCAGCAGCTCCCTGGGGGGTGAGCAGTACTTC.

The chain carries TRBV5-1 and TRBJ1-2; 9 nucleotides agree with TRBD1. V shed 4 bases, J shed 2 bases, and the junction held 21 bases outside the gene matches. In germline, CDR1 is SGHRS, CDR2 YFSETQ. This CDR3 region has 20 residues. The CDR3 DNA reads TGCGCCAGCAGCCCGGCAATACGGACAGGGGCATCGGGGGCCAACTATGGCTACACCTTC. It codes for CASSPAIRTGASGANYGYTF. The full variable domain, its missing parts supplied by reference TRBV5-1 and TRBJ1-2, is KAGVTQTPRYLIKTRGQQVTLSCSPISGHRSVSWYQQTPGQGLQFLFEYFSETQRNKGNFPGRFSGRQFSNSRSEMNVSTLELGDSALYLCASSPAIRTGASGANYGYTFGSGTRLTVV.

This clone is a singleton in its sample. This chain links TRBV5-1 with TRBJ2-6; possibly TRBD2 for D (6 bases). Germline assignment: CDR1 SGHRS and CDR2 YFSETQ. The CDR3 consists of 19 residues. Trimming took 0 bases from V and 0 from J, leaving 16 bases between them. In nucleotides, the CDR3 is TGCGCCAGCAGCTTGGGGGACTTGATAGGGCTCTCTGGGGCCAACGTCCTGACTTTC. Translated, it gives CASSLGDLIGLSGANVLTF. Drawing the rest from reference TRBV5-1 and TRBJ2-6, the complete variable domain is KAGVTQTPRYLIKTRGQQVTLSCSPISGHRSVSWYQQTPGQGLQFLFEYFSETQRNKGNFPGRFSGRQFSNSRSEMNVSTLELGDSALYLCASSLGDLIGLSGANVLTFGAGSRLTVL.

The chain carries TRBV4-2 and TRBJ2-5, with TRBD1 matching 7 bases. Germline CDR1 LGHNA, CDR2 YNFKEQ. V shed 1 base, J shed 5 bases, and the junction held 10 bases outside the gene matches. The length of the CDR3 is 16 residues. The CDR3 region is CASSQATGSIGETQYF. In DNA, the CDR3 is TGTGCCAGCAGCCAAGCGACAGGGAGTATTGGGGAGACCCAGTACTTC.

The chain employs TRBV27 and TRBJ2-1; TRBD1 aligns across 11 bases. Germline loops: CDR1 MNHEY, CDR2 SMNVEV (reference sequence). V shed 6 bases and J 3 bases; nucleotides not matched to a gene: 4. This CDR3 has 15 amino acids. The CDR3 region is CASSRDRGIYNEQFF. The CDR3 DNA reads TGTGCCAGCAGCCGGGACAGGGGGATCTACAATGAGCAGTTCTTC.

Comments on this clone: Other DNA sequences from this sample encode an identical CDR3 as well. The chain has TRBV6-5 and TRBJ1-1; TRBD1 aligns across 9 bases. Trimming removed 5 bases from V and 8 bases from J; junction bases left unmatched: 9. Germline values: CDR1 MNHEY, CDR2 SVGAGI. CDR3 length equals 14 residues. CDR3 sequence (DNA): TGTGCCAGCAGTCCACCGGGACAGGGAATGGAAGCTTTCTTT. It is translated as CASSPPGQGMEAFF.

The table lists this clone with a few counts. The CDR3 DNA reads as TGTGCCAGTAGTATGGGAGGGGTGGATACGCAGTATTTT. It is translated as CASSMGGVDTQYF. The gene calls are TRBV19 and TRBJ2-3; 7 positions agree with TRBD2. CDR3 length: 13 amino acids. CDR1 is LNHDA and CDR2 is SQIVND in the germline V gene (reference sequence). With 3 bases clipped from V and 6 bases from J, the junction kept 3 bases outside the gene matches.

This clone came up once. V and J are TRBV7-3 and TRBJ2-1, with TRBD1 matching 8 bases. The germline V gene has CDR1 SGHTA and CDR2 FQGTGA. CDR3 length: 17 residues. V gave up 1 base and J gave up 6 bases; unmatched junction bases: 11. The CDR3 here is CASSLRTGLPSFNEQFF. CDR3 DNA sequence: TGTGCCAGCAGCTTAAGGACAGGGTTACCCTCATTCAATGAGCAGTTCTTC.

In its sample, this clone was seen a few times. V gene TRBV7-2 combines with J gene TRBJ2-7; TRBD2 matches 11 bases. Germline lookup yields CDR1 SGHTA and CDR2 FQGNSA. The CDR3 sequence is 15 residues long. V lost 5 bases and J lost 0; bases outside the gene matches: 3. The DNA of the CDR3 is TGTGCCAGCAGCCCGGGACTAGCGGCCTCCTACGAGCAGTACTTC. Its protein product is CASSPGLAASYEQYF.

V gene TRBV5-5 combines with J gene TRBJ1-5; D may be TRBD1 (5 bases). CDR3 length: 13 amino acids. With 1 base removed from V and 6 bases from J, the gap between germline ends came to 8 bases. Germline CDR1 reads SGHKS; CDR2 reads YYEKEE (reference sequence). For the CDR3, the DNA is TGTGCCAGCAGCTTGATGCAGGGTCAGCCCCAGCATTTT. This translates into CASSLMQGQPQHF.

This rearrangement joins TRBV7-9 to TRBJ2-2; 11 bases line up with TRBD2. The ends lost 2 bases at V and 4 bases at J; junction bases unmatched: 3. This CDR3 region has 16 residues. Looked up from germline, CDR1 is SEHNR and CDR2 is FQNEAQ (reference sequence). The CDR3 spells CASSLPGTSGTGELFF. In DNA, the CDR3 is TGTGCCAGCAGCTTACCCGGGACTAGCGGCACCGGGGAGCTGTTTTTT. Combining the CDR3 with reference TRBV7-9 and TRBJ2-2 gives the whole variable domain DTGVSQNPRHKITKRGQNVTFRCDPISEHNRLYWYRQTLGQGPEFLTYFQNEAQLEKSRLLSDRFSAERPKGSFSTLEIQRTEQGDSAMYLCASSLPGTSGTGELFFGEGSRLTVL.

V is TRBV11-3 and J is TRBJ1-4; D is possibly TRBD1 (6 bases). Germline CDR1 SGHNT, CDR2 YENEEA. Trimming removed 2 bases from V and 4 bases from J, with 17 bases in between. The CDR3 spans 17 residues. The CDR3 nucleotides are TGTGCCAGCAGCTTATATGATTCCCCGGACAGTAATGAAAAACTGTTTTTT. Its protein is CASSLYDSPDSNEKLFF. Together with reference TRBV11-3 and TRBJ1-4, the CDR3 gives the full variable domain: EAGVVQSPRYKIIEKKQPVAFWCNPISGHNTLYWYLQNLGQGPELLIRYENEEAVDDSQLPKDRFSAERLKGVDSTLKIQPAELGDSAVYLCASSLYDSPDSNEKLFFGSGTQLSVL.

V usage is TRBV28 and J usage is TRBJ1-5; 7 nucleotides agree with TRBD1. The CDR3 is 13 residues long. Germline V gene data show CDR1 as MDHEN and CDR2 as SYDVKM. V was pared by 8 bases and J by 6 bases, with 7 bases of the junction left unmatched. In DNA, the CDR3 is TGTGCCAGCGACAGGGACCCGGGTCAGCCCCAGCATTTT. Translating gives CASDRDPGQPQHF.